The 8 T cell receptor beta chains reported below all come from one sample, sequenced in a study of blood T cell repertoires in COVID-19. Only in-frame clones appear in the TCRdb table, and some are missing; sequencing was by immunoSEQ multiplex PCR. The sample lists some 700,000 clones; around 90% were seen once. The sample taken for sequencing was peripheral blood. The origin of the receptors is a woman aged 18-35 years with acute or convalescent COVID-19.

The genes are TRBV7-9 and TRBJ1-1; possibly TRBD1 for D (6 bases). The V end lost 5 bases, the J end lost 2 bases, and 15 bases lay between the germline ends. The CDR3 runs to 15 residues. Per the germline V gene, CDR1 is SEHNR and CDR2 is FQNEAQ (reference sequence). CDR3 in DNA: TGTGCCAGCAGCCCGCAAGGGACATCAAACACTGAAGCTTTCTTT. It is translated as CASSPQGTSNTEAFF.

The chain couples TRBV24-1 to TRBJ2-7, with D hard to call. This CDR3 has 13 residues. Germline V gene lookup returns CDR1 KGHDR and CDR2 SFDVKD. V shed 3 bases and J shed 3 bases, with 8 bases lying between them. CDR3 coding DNA: TGTGCCACCAGTGATCCTAAGCTCTACGAGCAGTACTTC. Translation gives CATSDPKLYEQYF.

The rearrangement joins TRBV13 to TRBJ2-7; D possibly corresponds to TRBD2 (7 bases). Germline V CDR1 and CDR2: PRHDT, FYEKMQ (reference sequence). The CDR3 is 14 amino acids. V was pared by 2 bases and J by 4 bases, with 12 bases between. This chain's CDR3 is CASSLRGRGYEQYF. CDR3 bases: TGTGCCAGCAGCTTAAGGGGGAGGGGGTACGAGCAGTACTTC.

The rearrangement uses TRBV6-6 and TRBJ1-4; 9 bases are shared with TRBD1. Germline V gene sequence: CDR1 MNHNY, CDR2 SVGAGI (reference sequence). Trimming took 4 bases from V and 11 from J; bases not matched to a gene: 11. The CDR3 has 15 residues. As DNA, the CDR3 is TGTGCCAGCAGTTCGGGGGGACAGGGAGTATTGAAACTGTTTTTT. The encoded protein is CASSSGGQGVLKLFF.

This chain connects TRBV5-8 to TRBJ1-2; D is perhaps TRBD1 (6 bases). The germline V gene has CDR1 SGHTS and CDR2 YDEGEE. Trimming took off 4 bases at V and 5 bases at J, with 15 bases between the two ends. The CDR3 is 14 amino acids. The CDR3 nucleotides are TGTGCCAGCAGCCCGGCCGGGACACGGTATGGCTACACCTTC. Its protein product is CASSPAGTRYGYTF.

This chain uses TRBV30 with TRBJ1-1; D not certain. There are 13 residues in the CDR3. V shed 1 base and J shed 1 base, with 7 bases lying between them. In germline, CDR1 is GTSNPN, CDR2 SVGIG (reference sequence). The CDR3 DNA reads as TGTGCCTGGAGTGGGCAGTCGAACACTGAAGCTTTCTTT. It yields the protein CAWSGQSNTEAFF.

The J gene is TRBJ2-5, the V gene TRBV24-1; 7 bases align to TRBD1. CDR1 KGHDR and CDR2 SFDVKD come from the germline V gene. This CDR3 has 14 amino acids. Trimming took 5 bases from V and 6 from J; bases not matched to a gene: 8. The CDR3 loop reads CATSGWDSDQTQYF. The CDR3 nucleotides are TGTGCCACCAGTGGCTGGGACAGCGATCAGACCCAGTACTTC.

The V call is TRBV5-1, the J call TRBJ1-1, with D unresolved. The germline gives CDR1 SGHRS, CDR2 YFSETQ. CDR3 size: 16 residues. The V and J ends lost 1 base and 5 bases respectively, with 18 bases between them. DNA for the CDR3: TGCGCCAGCAGCTTGCGATCGGCCCCCAGCAGGACTGAAGCTTTCTTT. This encodes CASSLRSAPSRTEAFF.